The 3 T cell receptor beta chains in this list originate from one sample, sequenced in a study of blood T cell repertoires in COVID-19. Measured with immunoSEQ multiplex PCR; TCRdb has only the in-frame clones, and not every one. In the table there are 300,000 to 350,000 clones, roughly 87% of which are singletons. Sequenced input: PBMCs or T cells enriched from blood (not recorded which). The receptors here all came from a woman under 30 who had recovered from COVID-19.

The V and J genes are TRBV18 and TRBJ2-7, with D possibly matching TRBD2 (6 bases). Germline assignment: CDR1 KGHSH and CDR2 LQKENI. V lost 3 bases to trimming and J lost 7 bases, with 16 bases between them. CDR3 length equals 14 residues. The DNA for the CDR3 is TGTGCCAGCTCACCCTCCGACGGGGGTAGGGAGCAGTACTTC. This encodes CASSPSDGGREQYF.

J is TRBJ2-7 and V is TRBV10-3, with 8 bases identical to TRBD1. The J segment lost 2 bases and the V segment lost 10 bases, leaving 7 bases of the junction unmatched. CDR1 and CDR2 from the germline V gene are ENHRY and SYGVKD. This CDR3 region has 13 residues. CDR3 residues: CATQGAETYEQYF. The CDR3 DNA is TGTGCCACGCAGGGGGCGGAAACCTACGAGCAGTACTTC.

The CDR3 loop is CASSVEINSPLHF. The CDR3 DNA is TGTGCCAGCAGCGTAGAAATAAATTCACCCCTCCACTTT. The chain employs TRBV9 and TRBJ1-6; D is unresolved. CDR1 and CDR2 (germline): SGDLS, YYNGEE. CDR3 length: 13 residues. V shed 0 bases and J shed 7 bases, with 5 bases lying between them.